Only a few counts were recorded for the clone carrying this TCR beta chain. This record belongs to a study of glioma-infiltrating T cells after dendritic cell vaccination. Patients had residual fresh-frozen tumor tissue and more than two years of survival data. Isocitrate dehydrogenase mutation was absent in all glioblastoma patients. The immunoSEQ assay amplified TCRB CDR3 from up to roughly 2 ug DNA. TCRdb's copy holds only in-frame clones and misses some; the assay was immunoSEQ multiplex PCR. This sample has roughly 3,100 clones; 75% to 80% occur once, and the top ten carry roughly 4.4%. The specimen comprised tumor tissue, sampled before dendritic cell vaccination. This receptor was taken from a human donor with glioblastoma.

Here the CDR3 reads CASTGTGYSGELFF. The DNA for the CDR3 is TGTGCCAGCACTGGGACAGGGTATTCCGGGGAGCTGTTTTTT. The chain recombines TRBV2 with TRBJ2-2, with 9 bases that match TRBD1. The CDR3 covers 14 residues. The ends lost 7 bases at V and 6 bases at J; junction bases unmatched: 6. Germline CDR1 reads SNHLY; CDR2 reads FYNNEI. Full variable domain (outside the CDR3, taken from reference TRBV2 and TRBJ2-2): EPEVTQTPSHQVTQMGQEVILRCVPISNHLYFYWYRQILGQKVEFLVSFYNNEISEKSEIFDDQFSVERPDGSNFTLKIRSTKLEDSAMYFCASTGTGYSGELFFGEGSRLTVL.